This is a list of T cell receptor beta chains from one sample in a study of blood T cell repertoires in COVID-19. This table comes from immunoSEQ multiplex PCR, and its TCRdb copy is limited to in-frame clones, with some not included. The sample includes roughly 200,000 clones, around nine tenths of them seen just once. The sequenced sample consisted of PBMCs or T cells enriched from blood (not recorded which). All receptors come from a young man in a cohort exposed to, infected with or recovered from COVID-19 (not recorded which). Both conserved end residues are part of each CDR3. The D gene is left open where the match is weak. Where a row states a size, it is once, few, many or the class of an expanded clone; other rows omit it.

once	.	TRBV2	TRBJ1-5	CASKLGLLGNQPQHF	TGTGCCAGCAAATTGGGACTCCTTGGGAATCAGCCCCAGCATTTT
.	.	TRBV19	TRBJ1-5	CASSLPGAQPQHF	TGTGCCAGTAGTTTGCCCGGAGCTCAGCCCCAGCATTTT
.	TRBD1	TRBV27	TRBJ1-1	CASTKDRVNTEAFF	TGTGCCAGCACCAAGGACAGGGTGAACACTGAAGCTTTCTTT
.	.	TRBV7-6	TRBJ1-3	CASSDSPKGRGTGNTIYF	TGTGCCAGCAGCGACTCCCCGAAGGGACGGGGGACTGGAAACACCATATATTTT
.	TRBD2	TRBV5-6	TRBJ2-1	CASSDGTSGYNEQFF	TGTGCCAGCAGCGACGGGACTAGCGGCTACAATGAGCAGTTCTTC
.	.	TRBV27	TRBJ2-6	CASSLDSISGANVLTF	TGTGCCAGCAGTTTGGACAGCATTTCTGGGGCCAACGTCCTGACTTTC
few	.	TRBV24-1	TRBJ2-2	CATSDTIQGRGELFF	TGTGCCACCAGTGATACGATACAGGGGAGGGGGGAGCTGTTTTTT
.	.	TRBV27	TRBJ2-1	CAAALSSYNEQFF	TGTGCCGCGGCGCTGAGCTCCTACAATGAGCAGTTCTTC
.	.	TRBV13	TRBJ1-3	CASSLGITLGNTIYF	TGTGCCAGCAGCTTAGGTATCACTCTTGGAAACACCATATATTTT
.	TRBD2	TRBV5-8	TRBJ2-3	CASSAGLAGMRADTQYF	TGTGCCAGCAGCGCCGGGCTAGCGGGAATGAGGGCAGATACGCAGTATTTT
few	.	TRBV3-1/TRBV3-2	TRBJ2-2	CASRYYTGANTGELFF	TGTGCCAGCAGATATTACACGGGGGCGAACACCGGGGAGCTGTTTTTT
.	.	TRBV27	TRBJ1-6	CASSLRWDSDSPLHF	TGTGCCAGCAGTTTAAGGTGGGACTCCGACTCACCCCTCCACTTT
.	.	TRBV27	TRBJ2-3	CASRSSFSDTQYF	TGTGCCAGCAGATCTTCCTTCTCAGATACGCAGTATTTT
.	TRBD2	TRBV9	TRBJ2-2	CASSAEGLAGGTGELFF	TGTGCCAGCAGCGCCGAGGGACTAGCGGGAGGAACCGGGGAGCTGTTTTTT
.	TRBD1	TRBV6-6	TRBJ2-3	CASSPETGVQGGDTQYF	TGTGCCAGCAGTCCCGAGACAGGGGTCCAGGGTGGTGATACGCAGTATTTT
.	.	TRBV11-3	TRBJ2-3	CASSAGRWGTTTSTDTQYF	TGTGCCAGCAGCGCAGGTCGATGGGGGACAACCACTAGCACAGATACGCAGTATTTT
.	.	TRBV2	TRBJ2-5	CASSSSTTAYQETQYF	TGTGCCAGCAGTAGTTCCACGACTGCGTACCAAGAGACCCAGTACTTC
.	TRBD1	TRBV2	TRBJ2-1	CASGGTGRISEQFF	TGTGCCAGCGGAGGGACAGGTCGAATCTCTGAGCAGTTCTTC
.	.	TRBV5-1	TRBJ1-2	CASSLAVTGTAYGYTF	TGCGCCAGCAGCTTGGCGGTAACAGGGACGGCCTATGGCTACACCTTC
.	TRBD1	TRBV19	TRBJ1-6	CASRETGGSYSPLHF	TGTGCCAGTAGAGAGACAGGGGGCTCGTATTCACCCCTCCACTTT
few	.	TRBV19	TRBJ1-5	CASRIGGINQPQHF	TGTGCCAGTAGGATTGGGGGGATCAATCAGCCCCAGCATTTT
once	TRBD1	TRBV3-1/TRBV3-2	TRBJ1-5	CASSQGGQGGNQPQHF	TGTGCCAGCAGCCAAGGGGGACAGGGAGGCAATCAGCCCCAGCATTTT
.	TRBD2	TRBV2	TRBJ2-1	CASSPPTSGRLEGEQFF	TGTGCCAGCAGTCCCCCGACTAGCGGGAGACTTGAAGGTGAGCAGTTCTTC
few	.	TRBV27	TRBJ2-7	CASRGNPNYEQYF	TGTGCCAGCAGGGGCAATCCCAACTACGAGCAGTACTTC
.	.	TRBV5-5	TRBJ1-5	CASSAQGDQPQHF	TGTGCCAGCAGCGCACAGGGTGACCAGCCCCAGCATTTT
once	.	TRBV6-1	TRBJ1-2	CASSEARWLAYGYTF	TGTGCCAGCAGTGAAGCGCGGTGGTTGGCCTATGGCTACACCTTC
.	TRBD1	TRBV10-3	TRBJ2-7	CAIWTGSFGEQYF	TGTGCCATCTGGACAGGCTCTTTTGGGGAGCAGTACTTC
.	.	TRBV28	TRBJ1-2	CASSLTGGNYGYTF	TGTGCCAGCAGTTTAACGGGGGGCAACTATGGCTACACCTTC
.	TRBD1	TRBV2	TRBJ1-3	CASRKQGMSSGNTIYF	TGTGCCAGCAGGAAACAGGGGATGAGCTCTGGAAACACCATATATTTT
.	TRBD1	TRBV4-2	TRBJ2-5	CASSQGDGTEETQYF	TGTGCCAGCAGCCAAGGCGACGGGACAGAAGAGACCCAGTACTTC